One and the same sample provided the 11 T cell receptor beta chains below, sequenced in a study of T cell responses to AZD1222 COVID-19 vaccine. Some clones are missing from TCRdb's copy, which holds only in-frame ones; the method was immunoSEQ multiplex PCR. Among 130,000 or so clones listed, 70% to 90% were seen once. Sample: peripheral blood, taken 28 days after the second AZD1222 dose. The receptors here all came from an adult who received the AZD1222 COVID-19 vaccine.

The chain is built from TRBV5-6 and TRBJ1-1; D may be TRBD1 (5 bases). The ends were cut back, 3 bases at V and 0 bases at J, with 9 bases in the middle. Looked up from germline, CDR1 is SGHDT and CDR2 is YYEEEE. This CDR3 spans 14 amino acids. The CDR3 protein is CASSWGTLNTEAFF. The DNA of the CDR3 is TGTGCCAGCAGCTGGGGGACGTTGAACACTGAAGCTTTCTTT. Filled out from reference TRBV5-6 and TRBJ1-1, the complete variable domain reads DAGVTQSPTHLIKTRGQQVTLRCSPKSGHDTVSWYQQALGQGPQFIFQYYEEEERQRGNFPDRFSGHQFPNYSSELNVNALLLGDSALYLCASSWGTLNTEAFFGQGTRLTVV.

The rearrangement joins TRBV25-1 to TRBJ2-2, with 9 bases identical to TRBD1. V lost 3 bases to trimming and J lost 5 bases; unmatched junction nucleotides: 4. From germline, CDR1 is MGHDK and CDR2 SYGVNS. The CDR3 consists of 15 residues. In nucleotides, the CDR3 is TGTGCCAGCAGTGAGGGGGACAGGGAGACCGGGGAGCTGTTTTTT. This codes for CASSEGDRETGELFF.

This chain joins TRBV5-1 and TRBJ2-3; 8 nucleotides align to TRBD1. CDR3 length: 15 residues. Germline V gene sequence: CDR1 SGHRS, CDR2 YFSETQ. V gave up 5 bases and J gave up 2 bases; unmatched junction bases: 7. The CDR3 is CASRTRGLDTDTQYF. The CDR3 DNA reads as TGCGCCAGCAGAACCAGGGGGCTGGACACAGATACGCAGTATTTT.

This chain's CDR3 is CASSLGAPNYGYTF. CDR3 sequence (DNA): TGTGCCAGCAGTTTGGGGGCTCCTAACTATGGCTACACCTTC. The chain employs TRBV6-2 or TRBV6-3 and TRBJ1-2, with D perhaps TRBD1 (6 bases). V was pared by 4 bases and J by 0 bases, with 9 bases between. The CDR3 consists of 14 residues. The germline CDR1 and CDR2 sequences are MNHEY and SVGEGT.

The chain couples TRBV7-8 to TRBJ2-7; 10 bases map to TRBD1. The CDR3 covers 15 residues. Germline V CDR1 and CDR2: SGHVS, FQNEAQ. V shed 5 bases, J shed 3 bases, and the junction held 7 bases outside the gene matches. The CDR3 region is CASSIRTGGYYEQYF. The CDR3 region has the DNA TGTGCCAGCAGCATTCGGACAGGGGGGTACTACGAGCAGTACTTC.

The chain employs TRBV24-1 and TRBJ1-2; no clear D. This CDR3 spans 14 amino acids. The V end lost 0 bases, the J end lost 4 bases, and 8 bases lay between the germline ends. Germline V gives CDR1 KGHDR, CDR2 SFDVKD. CDR3 region: CATSDLGQFYGYTF. In DNA form, the CDR3 reads TGTGCCACCAGTGATTTGGGGCAGTTCTATGGCTACACCTTC.

CDR3 region: CASSLEGQGDAKNIQYF. As DNA, the CDR3 is TGTGCCAGCAGCTTAGAGGGCCAGGGGGACGCCAAAAACATTCAGTACTTC. V gene TRBV11-3 combines with J gene TRBJ2-4, with 7 bases matching TRBD1. Trimming at V came to 0 bases and at J to 1 base, leaving 6 bases not matched to a gene. Germline V CDR1 and CDR2: SGHNT, YENEEA. The CDR3 runs to 17 residues.

V is TRBV27 and J is TRBJ1-5; D is unclear. Germline V gene sequence: CDR1 MNHEY, CDR2 SMNVEV (reference sequence). This CDR3 comprises 15 residues. Between the trimmed V and J ends, which lost 6 bases and 0 bases, there was a span of 12 bases. The CDR3 DNA reads as TGTGCCAGCAGCCCAGGACTCTTTAGCAATCAGCCCCAGCATTTT. Encoded protein: CASSPGLFSNQPQHF.

The chain joins TRBV6-4 to TRBJ2-1; 11 bases fit TRBD2. This CDR3 spans 16 amino acids. Trimming removed 4 bases from V and 5 bases from J; junction bases left unmatched: 7. Germline assignment: CDR1 MRHNA and CDR2 SNTAGT. CDR3 nucleotide sequence: TGTGCCAGCAGTGCTTCCACTAGCGGGGGACACAATGAGCAGTTCTTC. Translation gives CASSASTSGGHNEQFF.

The chain combines TRBV25-1 with TRBJ2-5, with D hard to call. V lost 1 base to trimming and J lost 1 base, with 7 bases between them. The CDR3 is 14 residues long. CDR1 and CDR2 (germline): MGHDK, SYGVNS. The CDR3 sequence: CASSESLSQETQYF. DNA for the CDR3: TGTGCCAGCAGTGAATCACTAAGCCAAGAGACCCAGTACTTC. Full variable domain (outside the CDR3, taken from reference TRBV25-1 and TRBJ2-5): EADIYQTPRYLVIGTGKKITLECSQTMGHDKMYWYQQDPGMELHLIHYSYGVNSTEKGDLSSESTVSRIRTEHFPLTLESARPSHTSQYLCASSESLSQETQYFGPGTRLLVL.

The V and J genes are TRBV24-1 and TRBJ1-5; 10 positions match TRBD1. The CDR3 length is 15 residues. The V gene's germline CDR1 is KGHDR and CDR2 SFDVKD. The V and J ends lost 10 bases and 7 bases, in that order; junction bases with no gene match: 12. This CDR3 is CATSATGTGVQPQHF. The CDR3 coding sequence is TGTGCCACTTCCGCAACCGGGACAGGGGTGCAGCCCCAGCATTTT.